The 9 T cell receptor beta chains given below trace back to one sample, sequenced in a study of CD8+ T cells in alopecia areata. Treatment of the sample: oral pan-JAK inhibitor, 5-10 mg twice daily. Extraction of RNA preceded its reverse transcription into cDNA, which served as the sequencing template. The data were produced by immunoSEQ multiplex PCR, yet TCRdb's version contains in-frame clones alone and is incomplete. This sample has roughly 210,000 clones, with 43% found just once. The sequencing used CD4+ T cells sorted from blood, collected at approximately week 39, from a patient treated with tofacitinib. The receptors stem from a human donor with alopecia areata.

V is TRBV9 and J is TRBJ2-1, with a possible D match to TRBD2 (5 bases). Trimming stripped 4 bases from V and 9 bases from J, with 17 bases between. CDR1 and CDR2 (germline): SGDLS, YYNGEE. The CDR3 consists of 14 residues. This CDR3 is CASSLTGVRGEQFF. The CDR3 DNA sequence: TGTGCCAGCAGCCTAACCGGGGTCCGGGGTGAGCAGTTCTTC.

This clone was seen more than once but under ten times. The chain is built from TRBV4-2 and TRBJ2-5; 11 bases match TRBD1. Germline CDR1 LGHNA, CDR2 YNFKEQ. This CDR3 contains 15 residues. Trimming took 1 base from V and 5 from J; bases not matched to a gene: 3. CDR3 region: CASSQGTGGVETQYF. The DNA for the CDR3 is TGTGCCAGCAGCCAAGGGACAGGGGGCGTCGAGACCCAGTACTTC.

About this clone: The sample contains more than one DNA sequence encoding this CDR3. The chain uses TRBV30 and TRBJ2-1; TRBD2 aligns across 9 bases. The CDR3 length is 15 residues. V lost 0 bases to trimming and J lost 5 bases; unmatched junction nucleotides: 5. Germline CDR1 GTSNPN, CDR2 SVGIG (reference sequence). The CDR3 loop is CAWSVGLAGNNEQFF. The CDR3 region has the DNA TGTGCCTGGAGTGTTGGGCTAGCGGGGAACAATGAGCAGTTCTTC.

This clone was seen a few times. The chain employs TRBV29-1 and TRBJ2-1; D perhaps matches TRBD2 (6 bases). The CDR3 contains 14 residues. Looked up from germline, CDR1 is SQVTM and CDR2 is ANQGSEA. The V end lost 4 bases, the J end lost 7 bases, and 17 bases lay between the germline ends. CDR3 in amino acids: CSVALASRKNEQFF. DNA for the CDR3: TGCAGCGTTGCGCTAGCGTCCAGAAAAAATGAGCAGTTCTTC.

This clone was seen only a few times. The J gene is TRBJ1-3, the V gene TRBV7-9; D is unresolved. CDR1 and CDR2 from the germline V gene are SEHNR and FQNEAQ (reference sequence). The CDR3 runs to 15 residues. V was shortened by 7 bases and J by 0 bases, with 13 bases between the two germline ends. CDR3 region: CASTIGAVSGNTIYF. CDR3 nucleotides: TGTGCCAGCACCATAGGCGCGGTCTCTGGAAACACCATATATTTT.

This chain joins TRBV29-1 and TRBJ2-5; 8 nucleotides align to TRBD2. The end of the DNA fits TRBJ2-7 better, so the J call may be wrong. The CDR3 has 13 residues. Germline V gene sequence: CDR1 SQVTM, CDR2 ANQGSEA. The CDR3 is CSVSGRASYEQYF. CDR3 in DNA: TGCAGCGTTAGCGGGAGAGCCTCCTACGAGCAGTACTTC.

Only one count was recorded for this clone. The V call is TRBV4-1, the J call TRBJ2-6, with no clear D. V was trimmed by 1 base and J by 1 base, leaving 5 bases between them. Germline values: CDR1 MGHRA, CDR2 YSYEKL. The CDR3 has 15 residues. This chain's CDR3 is CASSQAASGANVLTF. The CDR3 bases are TGCGCCAGCAGCCAAGCGGCTTCTGGGGCCAACGTCCTGACTTTC.

The rearrangement links TRBV9 to TRBJ2-5; 9 nucleotides match TRBD1. Germline V gene data show CDR1 as SGDLS and CDR2 as YYNGEE. V trimming: 4 bases; J trimming: 5 bases; junction bases outside the gene matches: 6. The CDR3 sequence is 14 residues long. The CDR3 bases are TGTGCCAGCAGCATTGGACAGGGGTTTGAGACCCAGTACTTC. Translated: CASSIGQGFETQYF.

This clone was detected a few times. In nucleotides, the CDR3 is TGTGCCTGGAGGACCCCGGGGCCCCCCTCGCGTGGCTACACCTTC. Translated, it gives CAWRTPGPPSRGYTF. V gene TRBV30 combines with J gene TRBJ1-2; possible D gene TRBD1, 5 bases. The CDR3 sequence is 15 residues long. Germline CDR1 is GTSNPN and CDR2 is SVGIG (reference sequence). Between the trimmed V and J ends, which lost 3 bases and 7 bases, there was a span of 21 bases.